This TCR beta chain appears in the sequencing data of a study of molecular identifiers for immune sequencing clone quantification. This clonotype was counted a few times. Germline V gives CDR1 SEHNR, CDR2 FQNEAQ (reference sequence). The V and J ends lost 4 bases and 5 bases respectively, with 18 bases between them. The CDR3 covers 15 residues. TCRdb ran MiXCR on the PCR reads and lists one entry per CDR3 protein. The repertoire holds some 680,000 distinct CDR3 sequences, with over 25% as singletons. The sequence was obtained from a human donor in good health. Some libraries in this study had Jurkat cell RNA spiked in. Sequencing used naive CD8+ T cells from blood, with Jurkat cell RNA spiked in. Subset described: FACS-sorted CD8+CD4-CCR7+CD45RA+ naive T cells. The V and J genes are TRBV7-9 and TRBJ2-7; D is unresolved. The CDR3 loop is CASSSGPKNGHEQYF. As DNA, the CDR3 is TGTGCCAGCAGCTCCGGGCCGAAGAATGGCCACGAGCAGTACTTC.